Reported below is one T cell receptor (beta chain). Its antigen target is currently unknown. No much larger clone exists at a distance of one base, and base qualities are not known. Libraries came from 5' RACE. TCRdb records Illumina HiSeq 2500 as the sequencer. A second roughly 6 to 12 cycle PCR used a sample-barcoded 5' primer and a J-beta primer mix. A unique molecular identifier was introduced onto each TCR beta cDNA molecule by a template-switch 5' adaptor carrying 12 random nucleotides. Each sample yielded at least 3 million CDR3-containing paired-end reads. First-strand cDNA was synthesized from all RNA with the Mint cDNA synthesis kit, primed by a TRBC-specific oligonucleotide. Following uracil-DNA glycosylase treatment, a first 18-cycle PCR with universal primers M1SS and BC2_uni_R was performed on all cDNA. Regarding the original processing steps: For normalization, 1 million high-quality reads were randomly selected from each sample, with every read carrying a distinct molecular identifier. Reads with shared molecular identifiers were discarded instead of being binned into consensus sequences. CDR3 identification, clonotype clustering and error correction used MiTCR with a Q25 quality threshold and the strictest error-elimination algorithm. A nonparametric unseen species model with Euler transformation was used to estimate a lower bound on total TCR beta diversity. In TCRdb, the public reads were trimmed at Q25 with fastp and aligned with MiXCR, with productive beta chains retained. For every CDR3 protein sequence, its rows merge into one entry that carries the most common genes and DNA. TCRdb's processing, not the authors', yielded these V and J calls. In this sample the table shows approximately 1.5 million distinct CDR3 sequences, about 35% of which occur a single time. The ten top clones hold approximately 10% of the sample.

This specimen comes from a study of blood T cells in healthy people across ages (dated by TCRdb to the mid-2010s). Turning to the overall study: In model experiments, template switching captured about one uniquely barcoded TCR beta cDNA molecule for every two T cells. The study measured age-related changes in TCR beta repertoire diversity using deep sequencing normalized with unique cDNA molecular identifiers. Donors were grouped into four age groups: young (average roughly 15 years), middle-aged (around 39), aged (62) and long-lived (just over 80). Donors of different ages were randomly distributed across sequencing lanes to avoid experimental bias. The study analyzed two additional independent replicas of 1 million unique cDNA reads from the same blood draw for two donors, one aged 18 to 30 and one aged 80 or older. The investigation overall reported the following: Observed TCR beta diversity correlated strongly with the percentage of naive T cells measured by flow cytometry. Estimates of total diversity based on one million sequenced T cells were regarded as lower bounds and as underestimates. Because the CMV infection status of the donors was unknown, age-related changes in expanded clonotypes may potentially have been confounded. The long-lived group showed more naive CD4+ T cells, fewer expanded clones and increased TCR diversity than the aged group, suggesting age selection. As age increased, observed TCR beta diversity per million T cells dropped in a roughly linear way, and a significant reduction was already evident by age 40. Conclusive comparison of naive and antigen-experienced compartments was prevented by the profiling of bulk unsorted PBMCs.

Trimming removed 5 bases from V and 6 bases from J; the gene matches leave 11 bases unexplained. Taken from the germline V gene (reference sequence), the CDR1 and CDR2 loops are MNHEY and SMNVEV. The CDR3 sequence holds 16 residues, the cysteine and phenylalanine included. The DNA shown is the 48-base CDR3, in frame from base 1. The approximately 41 donors, aged about 6 to 95 years, were systemically healthy Caucasian individuals from Russia. Each donor gave approximately 10 milliliters of peripheral blood, collected into EDTA-treated Vacutainer tubes. PBMCs were isolated by Ficoll-Paque density-gradient centrifugation, with at least 7 million obtained per sample. Total RNA, at least 6 micrograms per sample, was extracted from PBMCs with Trizol reagent. For every donor, an aliquot of PBMCs went through flow cytometry to measure the percentages of naive CD45RAhigh/CD27high T cells.

The material sequenced was blood. This clonotype was sampled from a woman between 25 and 40 years old in good health. The chain was built from TRBV27 and TRBJ2-2; TRBD1 fits 8 bases in the junction. The CDR3 reads CASSTLDRVGAGELFF. The DNA sequence follows: TGTGCCAGCAGTACCCTGGACAGGGTTGGTGCCGGGGAGCTGTTTTTT.